This T cell receptor beta chain was recorded in a study of T cell repertoires in cytomegalovirus infection. Study-level information: CMV epitopes that were recently identified and HLA-C-restricted were used alongside well-studied HLA-B-restricted ones. It can be stated that public TCR beta signatures indicated CMV infection as well as a matching HLA type. Study-wide findings and caveats: Cumulative frequency of public TCR beta families picked out carriers of CMV plus the relevant HLA. The ex vivo response showed dominance by HLA-C-restricted CMV-specific TCR beta clonotypes.

One entry per CDR3 protein results from TCRdb running MiXCR on the reads. The table records about 830,000 distinct CDR3 sequences, roughly 33% of them present only once. This clonotype was seen a few times. The antigen remains unidentified. This CDR3 comprises 15 residues. The ends were cut back, 0 bases at V and 3 bases at J, with 10 bases in the middle. The chain recombines TRBV12-3 or TRBV12-4 with TRBJ2-3; TRBD2 is a possible D gene (7 bases). The clonotype originates from a human donor in good health (CMV status not recorded). Some clones in this sample may be carry-over from other donors' samples. Sequencing used cultured CD8+ T cells from PBMCs, obtained from culture after CMV antigen stimulation. CDR3 DNA sequence: TGTGCCAGCAGTTTAGCGGGGGGGCAAACAGATACGCAGTATTTT. Translated: CASSLAGGQTDTQYF.